This T cell receptor (beta chain) was observed in a study of cytomegalovirus exposure and HLA in healthy donors. Trimming pared 1 base from V and 6 bases from J, leaving 4 bases between. The CDR3 is 12 amino acids. The germline gives CDR1 GTSNPN, CDR2 SVGIG (reference sequence). The primer mix had 60 Vbeta and 13 Jbeta primers. Sequencing used immunoSEQ multiplex PCR; TCRdb keeps in-frame clones, though not all of them. The table includes about 90,000 clones, 75% to 80% detected once. About this clone itself: Its specificity is not known.

Overall study results and limits: There were reportedly fewer N-insertions in an Asian-associated ancestry cluster than the approximately 640-donor mean, in a later analysis. In a later analysis, at a false discovery rate of 0.05, 16,951 TCR beta sequences were associated with HLA alleles. Immune exposure information available was restricted to CMV serostatus.

This chain uses TRBV30 with TRBJ1-6; D unclear. Sequencing used PBMCs. The source is a woman aged 40 to 49 in good health and CMV-seropositive. The CDR3 loop reads CAWSDSNSPLHF. CDR3 nucleotides: TGTGCCTGGAGTGACAGTAATTCACCCCTCCACTTT. Full variable domain (missing parts from reference TRBV30 and TRBJ1-6): SQTIHQWPATLVQPVGSPLSLECTVEGTSNPNLYWYRQAAGRGLQLLFYSVGIGQISSEVPQNLSASRPQDRQFILSSKKLLLSDSGFYLCAWSDSNSPLHFGNGTRLTVT.